This T cell receptor beta chain is from a study of PD-L1 blockade in urothelial cancer (dated by TCRdb to about 2017). For context, the study as a whole: Therapy was started at some point between 2014 and 2016 for all patients, and atezolizumab 1,200 mg was administered intravenously every 3 weeks. About nine tenths of the roughly 30 patients were males with bladder-origin urothelial cancer, and about 65% of the roughly 30 reported a prior smoking history. Patients had an ECOG performance status of 0 or 1 and had received between 0 and 3 prior chemotherapy regimens. Blood samples were analyzed 3 weeks after the start of treatment (second dose) and 6 weeks after the start of treatment. Blood samples gave median yields of about 140,000 T cells and around 88,000 unique TCRs, along with a median clonality of about 0.084. The study was an exploratory multi-omic analysis of somatic, immune and clinical correlates of response to PD-L1 blockade with atezolizumab in urothelial cancer. Pretreatment tumor samples, along with matched peripheral blood collected serially before and after atezolizumab treatment, underwent TCR sequencing. Durable clinical benefit was defined as a progression-free survival longer than 6 months, and TCR features were additionally tested against progression-free survival and overall survival. In the same patients, whole exome sequencing and RNA sequencing of pretreatment tumors were performed in addition to TCR sequencing. Nine patients reached durable clinical benefit, while 15 to 25 patients did not. Twenty-nine patients had pretreatment blood TCR-seq, about 24 had at least one posttreatment blood collection, and about 24 had tumor TCR-seq.

Comments on this clone: This receptor's antigen is unknown. The record has no base qualities; no much larger clone is one base away.

What the study reported, not specific to this receptor: Improved progression-free and overall survival was associated with having pretreatment peripheral blood TCR clonality below the median. Because of the small sample size (n ≈ 27) and the many exploratory analyses performed, the results are intended to be regarded as hypothesis-generating. Patients with durable benefit showed greater expansion of tumor-associated TCR clones in peripheral blood 3 weeks after starting treatment (n ≈ 21, p = 0.022).

To estimate absolute template abundance from read counts, synthetic TCR analog templates were spiked into each PCR. TCRbeta CDR3 regions were amplified from genomic DNA with bias-controlled V and J gene primers using the immunoSEQ assay. Rearranged TCRbeta segments were sequenced at approximately 20X coverage. The study's processing was this. Clustering was used to correct sequencing errors, and CDR3s were annotated against IMGT to assign V, D and J genes. Only productive TCRbeta rearrangements were used in downstream analyses, excluding out-of-frame or stop-codon sequences. To compute clonality, Shannon entropy was normalized by the log of the number of unique productive sequences and then subtracted from one. Clones differing between time points or between blood and tumor were identified by Fisher's exact test with Benjamini-Hochberg correction at adjusted p below 0.01. TCRdb stores this immuneACCESS table with in-frame sequences only. Part of the clones is absent; in the studies checked, under half of the shortfall reflects unresolved V genes, and no reason is known for the rest. The DNA gave D and trimming, while V, J and clone size come from that table. Recorded for this sample are fewer than 50,000 clones; about 89% of them occurred a single time. The ten largest account for 5.5% to 8% of the sample.

Compared with germline, V lacks 0 bases and J lacks 7 bases; bases without a gene match: 10. The CDR3 holds 17 amino acids from the cysteine to the phenylalanine. Only CDR3 DNA is held: 51 bases, read in frame from base 1. The germline V gene encodes CDR1 SGHNT and CDR2 YYREEE (reference sequence). The meaning of the sample's time point label: peripheral blood 6 weeks after treatment start. The cohort included some 30 patients with locally advanced or metastatic urothelial carcinoma who were treated at Memorial Sloan Kettering on a trial protocol. Peripheral blood mononuclear cells were collected pretreatment and during treatment, at between 1 and 8 total time points per patient. The Qiagen DNeasy Blood extraction kit was used to purify genomic DNA from total PBMCs and tumor samples. Collected pretreatment and during treatment, PBMCs were isolated and stored as previously described.

The origin of this receptor is a man in his 70s with urothelial cancer. The sequence joins TRBV5-4 to TRBJ2-2; 9 bases in between match TRBD2. The sequencing here drew on PBMCs, taken around atezolizumab (anti-PD-L1) treatment. The DNA sequence is as follows: TGTGCCAGCAGCTTGGTCGGTAGCGGGAGCCGGGGCGGGGAGCTGTTTTTT. The translation is CASSLVGSGSRGGELFF.